Many counts were recorded for the clone carrying this T cell receptor beta chain. What it binds is not known. Germline lookup yields CDR1 LGHNA and CDR2 YSLEER. The ends lost 4 bases at V and 5 bases at J; junction bases unmatched: 9. This CDR3 region has 15 residues. This sample was taken from a study of CD8+CD57+ T cells in acquired aplastic anemia. On the study more broadly: DNA from sorted CD4+ and CD8+ cells averaged approximately 3.2 ug. Study-wide results and caveats: Both patients and controls carried the same twenty-nine CD8+ CDR3 sequences.

Patients who underwent sequencing had shown CD8+CD57+ cell expansion by flow cytometry. Blood sampling was performed on the patients, and none of them had received therapy by then. Profiling of TCR beta VDJ combinations and CDR3 sequences used genomic DNA as template. TCRdb processed the reads anew with MiXCR; each CDR3 protein has one entry. The data contain 150,000 to 200,000 distinct CDR3 sequences, more than 45% of them singletons. This clonotype originated in a human donor with aplastic anemia. The sample consisted of sorted CD4+, CD8+, or CD8+CD57+ T cells (not recorded which) from PBMCs. This chain connects TRBV4-3 to TRBJ2-7; 9 bases fit TRBD1. The CDR3 DNA reads as TGCGCCAGCAGCCGAAAGGACAGGGGCGAGGACGAGCAGTACTTC. It specifies CASSRKDRGEDEQYF.